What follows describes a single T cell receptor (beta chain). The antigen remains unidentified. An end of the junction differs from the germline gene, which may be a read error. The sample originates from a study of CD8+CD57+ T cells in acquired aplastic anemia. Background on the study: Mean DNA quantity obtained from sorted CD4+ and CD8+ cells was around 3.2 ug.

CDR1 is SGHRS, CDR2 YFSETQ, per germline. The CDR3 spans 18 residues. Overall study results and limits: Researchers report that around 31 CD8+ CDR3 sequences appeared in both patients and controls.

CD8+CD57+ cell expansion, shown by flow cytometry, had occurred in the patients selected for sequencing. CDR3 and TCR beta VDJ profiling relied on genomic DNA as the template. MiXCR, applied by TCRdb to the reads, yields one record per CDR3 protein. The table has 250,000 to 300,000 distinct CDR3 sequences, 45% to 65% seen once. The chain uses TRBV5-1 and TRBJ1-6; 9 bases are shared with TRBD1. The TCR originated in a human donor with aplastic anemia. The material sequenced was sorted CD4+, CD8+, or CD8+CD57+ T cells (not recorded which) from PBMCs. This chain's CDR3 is CASSLSGQGIRYNSPLHF. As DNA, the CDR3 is TGTGCCAGCAGCTTGTCGGGACAGGGAATAAGGTATAATTCACCCCTCCACTTT.